This T cell receptor beta chain is from a study of cytomegalovirus exposure and HLA in healthy donors. This clone has only a few counts. Its specificity is not known. Primers for the PCR totalled 60 Vbeta and 13 Jbeta. Assay used: immunoSEQ multiplex PCR; TCRdb lists only in-frame clones, some missing. Of around 120,000 clones in the sample, 55% to 75% are singletons; the top ten hold about 1.5%. V was pared by 5 bases and J by 0 bases, with 11 bases between. From germline, CDR1 is SGHVT and CDR2 SQSDAQ. This CDR3 is built from 15 residues. Overall study results and limits: Links to common viral pathogens appeared, in a later analysis, for several of the most significant clusters.

This TCR came from a man aged 30 to 39 in good health and CMV-seropositive. The sample comprised PBMCs. The chain links TRBV7-4 to TRBJ1-3; D is undetermined. Written as DNA, the CDR3 is TGTGCCAGCAGCCCCCGGAGGGTCTCTGGAAACACCATATATTTT. This translates into CASSPRRVSGNTIYF. Supplemented by reference TRBV7-4 and TRBJ1-3, the full variable domain reads GAGVSQSPRYKVAKRGRDVALRCDSISGHVTLYWYRQTLGQGSEVLTYSQSDAQRDKSGRPSGRFSAERPERSVSTLKIQRTEQGDSAVYLCASSPRRVSGNTIYFGEGSWLTVV.